Each of the 14 T cell receptor beta chains below was sequenced from the same sample in a study of T cells after yellow fever vaccination. TCRdb itself ran the 5' RACE reads through MiXCR, one entry per CDR3 protein. The sample consists of 320,000 or so distinct CDR3 sequences, roughly 7.5% of them appearing once. The source material was PBMCs, sampled around 45 days after the first yellow fever vaccination. The receptors were sampled from a man aged 18 to 30 who received the YFV17D yellow fever vaccine.

This clonotype has only a few counts. The rearrangement links TRBV20-1 to TRBJ1-1; D remains ambiguous. Per the germline V gene, CDR1 is DFQATT and CDR2 is SNEGSKA (reference sequence). V gave up 6 bases and J gave up 1 base, with 18 bases separating them. The CDR3 extends over 15 amino acids. The CDR3 here is CSALSAGAGNTEAFF. In DNA form, the CDR3 reads TGCAGTGCCCTATCGGCGGGCGCGGGGAACACTGAAGCTTTCTTT.

This chain links TRBV7-9 with TRBJ2-5; D perhaps matches TRBD2 (5 bases). There are 13 residues in the CDR3. The germline gives CDR1 SEHNR, CDR2 FQNEAQ (reference sequence). Trimming took 10 bases from V and 5 from J, leaving 17 bases between them. This chain's CDR3 is CATEGGGVETQYF. The DNA for the CDR3 is TGTGCCACCGAGGGTGGTGGAGTCGAGACCCAGTACTTC.

This clonotype was seen ten or more times. The chain links TRBV4-1 to TRBJ2-1; TRBD2 matches 7 bases. V was pared by 1 base and J by 4 bases, with 7 bases of the junction left unmatched. The CDR3 runs to 16 residues. Germline V gene data show CDR1 as MGHRA and CDR2 as YSYEKL. DNA of the CDR3: TGCGCCAGCAGCCAAGTTAGGCTAGCGGTTTACAATGAGCAGTTCTTC. Protein sequence: CASSQVRLAVYNEQFF.

This clonotype has just a few counts. The V and J genes are TRBV5-1 and TRBJ2-1; no clear D gene. Trimming took 0 bases from V and 4 from J, leaving 11 bases between them. Per the germline V gene, CDR1 is SGHRS and CDR2 is YFSETQ. The CDR3 loop spans 15 amino acids. The CDR3 loop reads CASSLGLDNYNEQFF. CDR3 in DNA: TGCGCCAGCAGCTTGGGCTTGGATAATTACAATGAGCAGTTCTTC.

This clonotype came up many times. This chain joins TRBV6-2 or TRBV6-3 and TRBJ2-7, with 9 bases matching TRBD1. CDR1 and CDR2 (germline): MNHEY, SVGEGT. CDR3 length: 15 residues. The ends lost 5 bases at V and 3 bases at J; junction bases unmatched: 8. The CDR3: CASSPGQGIGYEQYF. DNA of the CDR3: TGTGCCAGCAGTCCCGGACAGGGGATAGGCTACGAGCAGTACTTC.

About this clonotype itself: A single base separates this from a much larger clone, so it may be a read error. This chain uses TRBV2 with TRBJ2-4; TRBD2 is a possible D gene (6 bases). Per germline, CDR1 SNHLY and CDR2 FYNNEI. The CDR3 is 12 residues long. CDR3 sequence reads: CASSEGGYILYF. CDR3 bases: TGTGCCAGCAGTGAGGGAGGCTACATTCTGTACTTC.

The genes are TRBV6-6 and TRBJ1-2; D possibly corresponds to TRBD1 (6 bases). V was shortened by 5 bases and J by 8 bases, with 15 bases between the two germline ends. The CDR3 is 13 amino acids. The germline gives CDR1 MNHNY, CDR2 SVGAGI (reference sequence). The CDR3 is CASSHGTPAGYTF. The CDR3 DNA follows: TGTGCCAGCAGTCATGGGACACCGGCGGGCTACACCTTC.

This chain uses TRBV29-1 with TRBJ2-7; no reliable D call. V was pared by 4 bases and J by 2 bases, with 15 bases between. CDR1 SQVTM and CDR2 ANQGSEA come from the germline V gene. The CDR3 is 14 residues long. CDR3 coding DNA: TGCAGCGTTGCCGGCCTCGCAAGCACCTACGAGCAGTACTTC. Its protein product is CSVAGLASTYEQYF.

V gene TRBV6-1 combines with J gene TRBJ1-2; tentatively, D is TRBD1 (6 bases). Germline V gives CDR1 MNHNS, CDR2 SASEGT. The V and J ends lost 5 bases and 1 base respectively, with 11 bases between them. The CDR3 has 14 residues. The CDR3 nucleotides read TGTGCCAGCAGTCCACAGGGTATTAACTATGGCTACACCTTC. Residues: CASSPQGINYGYTF.

CDR3 sequence (DNA): TGTGCCATCAGGAAACAGGGGTCCCCGGCTAATTCACCCCTCCACTTT. Translated, it gives CAIRKQGSPANSPLHF. The chain carries TRBV10-3 and TRBJ1-6, with 7 bases aligning to TRBD1. V gave up 6 bases and J gave up 6 bases; unmatched junction bases: 11. The length of the CDR3 is 16 residues. Per the germline V gene, CDR1 is ENHRY and CDR2 is SYGVKD.

The chain combines TRBV6-5 with TRBJ2-7, with 10 bases aligning to TRBD1. Germline assignment: CDR1 MNHEY and CDR2 SVGAGI. The CDR3 has 14 amino acids. V dropped 2 bases and J dropped 6; count of bases not matched to a gene: 4. The CDR3 DNA follows: TGTGCCAGCAGTTACGGGACAGGGGTCGCCGAGCAGTACGTC. This codes for CASSYGTGVAEQYV.

This clonotype was recorded at least ten times. The chain uses TRBV12-3 or TRBV12-4 and TRBJ2-2; D perhaps matches TRBD1 (6 bases). V was trimmed by 5 bases and J by 6 bases, leaving 10 bases between them. CDR3 size: 13 residues. The DNA of the CDR3 is TGTGCCAGCAGTAAACAGGGTTCCGGGGAGCTGTTTTTT. It is translated as CASSKQGSGELFF.

This clonotype was seen a handful of times. The chain has TRBV5-1 and TRBJ1-2, with TRBD1 as a possible D gene (6 bases). The CDR3 contains 15 residues. Germline-derived CDR1 and CDR2 are SGHRS and YFSETQ. V gave up 0 bases and J gave up 3 bases, with 12 bases separating them. Here the CDR3 DNA reads TGCGCCAGCAGCTTGGAGATGGGGGCAGACTATGGCTACACCTTC. This translates into CASSLEMGADYGYTF.

The J gene is TRBJ2-1, the V gene TRBV10-3, with D perhaps TRBD2 (6 bases). The germline CDR1 and CDR2 sequences are ENHRY and SYGVKD. The CDR3 has 11 residues. Trimming removed 6 bases from V and 8 bases from J, with 8 bases in between. The CDR3 sequence is CAIRGGDEQFF. The CDR3 DNA reads as TGTGCCATCAGGGGGGGTGATGAGCAGTTCTTC.